This T cell receptor beta chain is from a study of beta chain features in type 1 diabetes. Study-wide findings and caveats: Type 1 diabetes patients had VDJ junctions that carried fewer insertions and more deletions. Sequencing the cDNA could make cells with high TCR expression show up more than they should. Naive, central memory and Treg TCRB repertoires seemed to resemble each other more closely in patients than they did in healthy donors.

V was shortened by 6 bases and J by 3 bases, with 12 bases between the two germline ends. Germline CDR1 and CDR2: KGHSH and LQKENI. The CDR3 consists of 14 residues. Of note for this clone: Its antigen is currently unknown. This sample also contains other DNA sequences that code for the same CDR3.

Expressed TCRB transcripts got sequenced, as all isolated RNA was reverse transcribed. Produced via immunoSEQ multiplex PCR; TCRdb's table is partial and in-frame only. This sample has more than 300,000 clones; under 8.5% occur once, and the top ten carry 0.44%. The clonotype comes from a woman aged 18-30 years in good health. Sequencing was performed on central memory CD4+ T cells from blood. This chain links TRBV18 with TRBJ1-3; a weak D match, TRBD1 (5 bases). The CDR3 DNA follows: TGTGCCAGCTCGCCCGGGACGGATGGAAACACCATATATTTT. Protein: CASSPGTDGNTIYF.